This T cell receptor beta chain was recorded in a study of technical replicates of blood from a handful of donors. Produced via immunoSEQ multiplex PCR; TCRdb's table is partial and in-frame only. The sample has approximately 79,000 clones; approximately 95% are singletons. Looked up from germline, CDR1 is SGHAT and CDR2 is FQNNGV. V was pared by 1 base and J by 5 bases, with 14 bases between. The CDR3 has 15 residues. This chain connects TRBV11-2 to TRBJ1-2; D possibly corresponds to TRBD1 (5 bases). The clonotype was recovered from a human donor in good health. The sequenced material came from T cells isolated from PBMCs. CDR3 nucleotides: TGTGCCAGCAGCTTAGGGGGGGATAGGGGATATGGCTACACCTTC. This gives the protein CASSLGGDRGYGYTF.